The rows below give T cell receptor beta chains drawn from one sample of a study of blood T cell repertoires in COVID-19. Repertoires were generated with immunoSEQ multiplex PCR, while TCRdb's copy carries only in-frame clones and drops some. The table shows roughly 230,000 clones, with about 87% occurring only once. The sequencing sample was made of peripheral blood. The source is a man in his 70s with acute or convalescent COVID-19. CDR3s include the opening cysteine and the closing phenylalanine or tryptophan. A D gene is named only where the DNA matches it firmly. Only part of the rows carry a size: once, few, many, or a class if the clone is expanded.

d_call: NA
cdr3_length: 14
j_call: TRBJ2-7
v_call: TRBV9
clone_size: NA
cdr3_aa: CASSVDWAVYEQYF
cdr3_nt: TGTGCCAGCAGCGTAGACTGGGCCGTCTACGAGCAGTACTTC

d_call: NA
cdr3_length: 15
j_call: TRBJ1-1
v_call: TRBV18
clone_size: NA
cdr3_aa: CASSPTQVKNTEAFF
cdr3_nt: TGTGCCAGCTCACCAACGCAGGTCAAGAACACTGAAGCTTTCTTT

d_call: NA
cdr3_length: 15
j_call: TRBJ2-2
v_call: TRBV13
clone_size: NA
cdr3_aa: CASSLVRSNTGELFF
cdr3_nt: TGTGCCAGCAGCTTAGTTCGCAGTAACACCGGGGAGCTGTTTTTT

d_call: TRBD2
cdr3_length: 15
j_call: TRBJ2-7
v_call: TRBV9
clone_size: NA
cdr3_aa: CASSPPGTSVYEQYF
cdr3_nt: TGTGCCAGCAGCCCCCCTGGGACTAGCGTCTACGAGCAGTACTTC

d_call: TRBD2
cdr3_length: 17
j_call: TRBJ2-1
v_call: TRBV28
clone_size: NA
cdr3_aa: CASSLWGSGRARAEQFF
cdr3_nt: TGTGCCAGCAGTTTATGGGGCAGCGGGAGGGCCAGGGCTGAGCAGTTCTTC

d_call: TRBD2
cdr3_length: 15
j_call: TRBJ2-7
v_call: TRBV27
clone_size: NA
cdr3_aa: CASSSLAGFNYEQYF
cdr3_nt: TGTGCCAGCAGTTCGTTAGCGGGATTCAACTACGAGCAGTACTTC

d_call: NA
cdr3_length: 13
j_call: TRBJ2-7
v_call: TRBV29-1
clone_size: NA
cdr3_aa: CSVEVQGRYEQYF
cdr3_nt: TGCAGCGTTGAAGTGCAGGGTAGGTACGAGCAGTACTTC

d_call: NA
cdr3_length: 16
j_call: TRBJ1-1
v_call: TRBV5-1
clone_size: NA
cdr3_aa: CASSLGSEAMNTEAFF
cdr3_nt: TGCGCCAGCAGCTTGGGCTCCGAGGCGATGAACACTGAAGCTTTCTTT

d_call: NA
cdr3_length: 14
j_call: TRBJ2-3
v_call: TRBV9
clone_size: few
cdr3_aa: CASSVVASADTQYF
cdr3_nt: TGTGCCAGCAGCGTAGTAGCCTCGGCAGATACGCAGTATTTT

d_call: NA
cdr3_length: 15
j_call: TRBJ2-7
v_call: TRBV9
clone_size: NA
cdr3_aa: CASSVDAASSYEQYF
cdr3_nt: TGTGCCAGCAGCGTAGACGCTGCGAGCTCCTACGAGCAGTACTTC

d_call: TRBD1
cdr3_length: 16
j_call: TRBJ1-6
v_call: TRBV5-1
clone_size: few
cdr3_aa: CASSLFPDRPNSPLHF
cdr3_nt: TGCGCCAGCAGCTTGTTCCCGGACAGGCCCAATTCACCCCTCCACTTT

d_call: TRBD1
cdr3_length: 17
j_call: TRBJ2-1
v_call: TRBV7-2
clone_size: few
cdr3_aa: CASSSNSGTGVYNEQFF
cdr3_nt: TGTGCCAGCAGCTCGAATTCCGGGACAGGGGTTTACAATGAGCAGTTCTTC

d_call: TRBD1
cdr3_length: 15
j_call: TRBJ1-2
v_call: TRBV19
clone_size: NA
cdr3_aa: CASSIGTGTYYGYTF
cdr3_nt: TGTGCCAGTAGTATCGGGACAGGGACTTACTATGGCTACACCTTC

d_call: TRBD1
cdr3_length: 19
j_call: TRBJ2-3
v_call: TRBV5-1
clone_size: NA
cdr3_aa: CASSSQPLIGQGASDTQYF
cdr3_nt: TGCGCCAGCAGCTCCCAGCCCTTAATAGGACAGGGGGCTTCAGATACGCAGTATTTT

d_call: TRBD2
cdr3_length: 15
j_call: TRBJ2-7
v_call: TRBV5-6
clone_size: NA
cdr3_aa: CASSSLAASLWEQYF
cdr3_nt: TGTGCCAGCAGCTCTCTAGCGGCCTCGCTATGGGAGCAGTACTTC

d_call: NA
cdr3_length: 13
j_call: TRBJ1-6
v_call: TRBV6-6
clone_size: NA
cdr3_aa: CASSYSRQTVTHF
cdr3_nt: TGTGCCAGCAGTTACAGCCGACAGACAGTTACCCACTTT

d_call: TRBD1
cdr3_length: 13
j_call: TRBJ1-5
v_call: TRBV11-1
clone_size: NA
cdr3_aa: CASSLTGDQPQHF
cdr3_nt: TGTGCCAGCAGTTTGACAGGGGACCAGCCCCAGCATTTT

d_call: NA
cdr3_length: 15
j_call: TRBJ2-5
v_call: TRBV5-1
clone_size: NA
cdr3_aa: CASRLTHSGEETQYF
cdr3_nt: TGCGCCAGCAGGTTAACACATTCAGGGGAAGAGACCCAGTACTTC

d_call: NA
cdr3_length: 13
j_call: TRBJ1-2
v_call: TRBV28
clone_size: NA
cdr3_aa: CASSLSGRFGYTF
cdr3_nt: TGTGCCAGCAGTTTAAGCGGGCGCTTCGGCTACACCTTC

d_call: TRBD2
cdr3_length: 16
j_call: TRBJ2-5
v_call: TRBV18
clone_size: NA
cdr3_aa: CASSPWRLADQETQYF
cdr3_nt: TGTGCCAGCTCACCATGGCGCCTAGCGGACCAAGAGACCCAGTACTTC

d_call: TRBD2
cdr3_length: 17
j_call: TRBJ2-5
v_call: TRBV5-1
clone_size: NA
cdr3_aa: CASSFGLAGGNQETQYF
cdr3_nt: TGCGCCAGCAGCTTCGGACTAGCGGGAGGGAACCAAGAGACCCAGTACTTC

d_call: TRBD2
cdr3_length: 16
j_call: TRBJ2-1
v_call: TRBV2
clone_size: NA
cdr3_aa: CASSERGGRAGDEQFF
cdr3_nt: TGTGCCAGCAGTGAACGCGGCGGGAGGGCCGGCGATGAGCAGTTCTTC

d_call: NA
cdr3_length: 18
j_call: TRBJ2-4
v_call: TRBV3-1/TRBV3-2
clone_size: NA
cdr3_aa: CASSQDRGDSLAKNIQYF
cdr3_nt: TGTGCCAGCAGCCAAGATAGGGGGGACAGCTTAGCCAAAAACATTCAGTACTTC

d_call: NA
cdr3_length: 13
j_call: TRBJ1-1
v_call: TRBV7-2
clone_size: NA
cdr3_aa: CASSLGRNTEAFF
cdr3_nt: TGTGCCAGCAGCTTAGGCAGGAACACTGAAGCTTTCTTT

d_call: NA
cdr3_length: 15
j_call: TRBJ2-2
v_call: TRBV5-5
clone_size: NA
cdr3_aa: CASTQNSGNTGELFF
cdr3_nt: TGTGCCAGCACCCAGAATAGCGGGAACACCGGGGAGCTGTTTTTT

d_call: TRBD1
cdr3_length: 14
j_call: TRBJ1-1
v_call: TRBV5-4
clone_size: NA
cdr3_aa: CASSPDRGVAEAFF
cdr3_nt: TGTGCCAGCAGCCCCGACAGGGGTGTCGCTGAAGCTTTCTTT

d_call: NA
cdr3_length: 16
j_call: TRBJ2-6
v_call: TRBV4-3
clone_size: NA
cdr3_aa: CASSQEPSSGANVLTF
cdr3_nt: TGCGCCAGCAGCCAAGAACCTAGCTCTGGGGCCAACGTCCTGACTTTC

d_call: NA
cdr3_length: 13
j_call: TRBJ1-5
v_call: TRBV19
clone_size: few
cdr3_aa: CASTEGGTRPQHF
cdr3_nt: TGTGCCAGTACCGAGGGGGGGACTCGACCCCAGCATTTT

d_call: TRBD2
cdr3_length: 20
j_call: TRBJ2-1
v_call: TRBV3-1/TRBV3-2
clone_size: NA
cdr3_aa: CASSQATSGPFPAAYNEQFF
cdr3_nt: TGTGCCAGCAGCCAAGCCACTAGCGGGCCCTTTCCAGCCGCTTACAATGAGCAGTTCTTC

d_call: NA
cdr3_length: 14
j_call: TRBJ2-7
v_call: TRBV5-1
clone_size: NA
cdr3_aa: CASSARQDPGEQYF
cdr3_nt: TGCGCCAGCAGCGCCCGACAAGATCCGGGAGAGCAGTACTTC

d_call: TRBD1
cdr3_length: 14
j_call: TRBJ1-1
v_call: TRBV19
clone_size: NA
cdr3_aa: CASSIGEGQAEAFF
cdr3_nt: TGTGCCAGTAGTATAGGAGAAGGACAGGCTGAAGCTTTCTTT

d_call: TRBD2
cdr3_length: 15
j_call: TRBJ2-2
v_call: TRBV6-5
clone_size: NA
cdr3_aa: CASSFSGRGTGELFF
cdr3_nt: TGTGCCAGCAGCTTTAGCGGGAGGGGGACCGGGGAGCTGTTTTTT

d_call: NA
cdr3_length: 15
j_call: TRBJ2-5
v_call: TRBV5-6
clone_size: NA
cdr3_aa: CASGASARYQETQYF
cdr3_nt: TGTGCCAGCGGGGCTAGCGCAAGGTACCAAGAGACCCAGTACTTC

d_call: TRBD1
cdr3_length: 15
j_call: TRBJ1-1
v_call: TRBV6-5
clone_size: NA
cdr3_aa: CASSRPGQGSTEAFF
cdr3_nt: TGTGCCAGCAGTCGCCCGGGACAGGGGAGCACTGAAGCTTTCTTT

d_call: TRBD1
cdr3_length: 15
j_call: TRBJ2-7
v_call: TRBV5-1
clone_size: NA
cdr3_aa: CASSQNPGQNYEQYF
cdr3_nt: TGCGCCAGCAGCCAGAATCCGGGACAGAACTACGAGCAGTACTTC

d_call: TRBD1
cdr3_length: 14
j_call: TRBJ1-1
v_call: TRBV7-9
clone_size: NA
cdr3_aa: CASSSQGVRTEAFF
cdr3_nt: TGTGCCAGCAGCTCTCAGGGGGTTAGGACTGAAGCTTTCTTT

d_call: NA
cdr3_length: 13
j_call: TRBJ2-2
v_call: TRBV19
clone_size: once
cdr3_aa: CASGTSNTGELFF
cdr3_nt: TGTGCCAGTGGGACAAGCAACACCGGGGAGCTGTTTTTT

d_call: NA
cdr3_length: 18
j_call: TRBJ2-1
v_call: TRBV3-1/TRBV3-2
clone_size: few
cdr3_aa: CASSQAVAGGPSYNEQFF
cdr3_nt: TGTGCCAGCAGCCAAGCCGTAGCCGGGGGGCCCTCCTACAATGAGCAGTTCTTC

d_call: NA
cdr3_length: 15
j_call: TRBJ2-7
v_call: TRBV7-2
clone_size: NA
cdr3_aa: CASSLDTSRSYEQYF
cdr3_nt: TGTGCCAGCAGCTTAGACACTAGCAGGTCCTACGAGCAGTACTTC

d_call: NA
cdr3_length: 16
j_call: TRBJ1-5
v_call: TRBV28
clone_size: NA
cdr3_aa: CASSLLGRGSNQPQHF
cdr3_nt: TGTGCCAGCAGTTTGTTAGGCCGGGGGAGCAATCAGCCCCAGCATTTT

d_call: NA
cdr3_length: 14
j_call: TRBJ2-1
v_call: TRBV7-2
clone_size: NA
cdr3_aa: CASSLDPGANEQFF
cdr3_nt: TGTGCCAGCAGCTTAGATCCAGGGGCCAATGAGCAGTTCTTC

d_call: NA
cdr3_length: 12
j_call: TRBJ2-7
v_call: TRBV11-2
clone_size: NA
cdr3_aa: CASSSSRVEQYF
cdr3_nt: TGTGCCAGCAGCTCTTCCAGGGTCGAGCAGTACTTC

d_call: NA
cdr3_length: 11
j_call: TRBJ2-1
v_call: TRBV3-1/TRBV3-2
clone_size: NA
cdr3_aa: CASSRSNEQFF
cdr3_nt: TGTGCCAGCAGCCGTAGCAATGAGCAGTTCTTC

d_call: TRBD2
cdr3_length: 16
j_call: TRBJ2-1
v_call: TRBV7-2
clone_size: NA
cdr3_aa: CASSLVWTSGYNEQFF
cdr3_nt: TGTGCCAGCAGCTTAGTCTGGACTAGCGGTTACAATGAGCAGTTCTTC